This T cell receptor (beta chain) was captured in a study of CD8 T cells in Susac syndrome. The wider study: Treatment at blood withdrawal was none, corticosteroids, or intravenous immunoglobulin alone in Susac syndrome patients. Study-level points and caveats: Within Susac syndrome CD4+ T cell repertoires, clonal expansion was not evident.

Isolation of CD8+ and CD4+ T cells was performed negatively, whereas enrichment of TEMRA cells was done by FACS. V was pared by 3 bases and J by 0 bases, with 3 bases of the junction left unmatched. The CDR3 extends over 17 amino acids. Germline CDR1 is SGHRS and CDR2 is YFSETQ. Random hexamers served to reverse transcribe roughly 0.5 to 1 ug RNA. TCRdb re-called the immunoSEQ multiplex PCR reads through MiXCR, storing one row per CDR3 protein. Seen here are about 140,000 distinct CDR3 sequences, 85% to 95% observed once, and the top ten hold 0.13% to 0.15%. As regards this clonotype: Its antigen is undetermined.

The specimen sequenced was CD4+ T cells from PBMCs. The chain carries TRBV5-1 and TRBJ2-2; 12 nucleotides align to TRBD2. This clonotype was obtained from a human donor with Susac syndrome. The CDR3 is CASSSPSGRANTGELFF. The DNA of the CDR3 is TGCGCCAGCAGCTCTCCTAGCGGGAGGGCGAACACCGGGGAGCTGTTTTTT.